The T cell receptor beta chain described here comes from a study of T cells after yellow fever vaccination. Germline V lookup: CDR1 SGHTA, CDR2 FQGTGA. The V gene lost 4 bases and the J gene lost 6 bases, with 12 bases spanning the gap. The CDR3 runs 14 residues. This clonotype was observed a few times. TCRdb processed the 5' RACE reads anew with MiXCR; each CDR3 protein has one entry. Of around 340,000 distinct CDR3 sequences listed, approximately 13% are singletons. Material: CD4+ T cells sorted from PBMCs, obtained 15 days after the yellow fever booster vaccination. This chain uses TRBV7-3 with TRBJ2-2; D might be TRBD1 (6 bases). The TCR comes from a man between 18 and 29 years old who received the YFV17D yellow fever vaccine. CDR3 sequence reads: CASSSTGFAGELFF. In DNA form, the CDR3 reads TGTGCCAGCAGCTCAACAGGGTTCGCCGGGGAGCTGTTTTTT.